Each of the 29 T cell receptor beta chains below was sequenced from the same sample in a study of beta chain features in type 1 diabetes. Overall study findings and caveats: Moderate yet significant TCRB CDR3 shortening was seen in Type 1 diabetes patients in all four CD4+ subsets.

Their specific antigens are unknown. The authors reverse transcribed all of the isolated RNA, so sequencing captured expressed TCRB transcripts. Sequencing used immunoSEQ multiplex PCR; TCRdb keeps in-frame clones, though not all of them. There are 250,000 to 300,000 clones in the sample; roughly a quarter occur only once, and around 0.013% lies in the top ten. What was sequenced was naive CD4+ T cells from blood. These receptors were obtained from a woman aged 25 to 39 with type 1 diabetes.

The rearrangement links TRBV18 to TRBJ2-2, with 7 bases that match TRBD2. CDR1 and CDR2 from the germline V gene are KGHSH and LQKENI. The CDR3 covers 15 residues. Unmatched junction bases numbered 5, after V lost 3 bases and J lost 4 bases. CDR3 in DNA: TGTGCCAGCTCACCTCGCCGGGAGGCCACCGGGGAGCTGTTTTTT. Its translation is CASSPRREATGELFF.

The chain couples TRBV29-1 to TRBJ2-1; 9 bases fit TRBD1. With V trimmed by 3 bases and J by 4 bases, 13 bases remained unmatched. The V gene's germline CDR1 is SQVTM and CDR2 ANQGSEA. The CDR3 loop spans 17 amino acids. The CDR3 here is CSVDLTGGSGEYNEQFF. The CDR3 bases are TGCAGCGTTGACTTGACAGGGGGGAGCGGAGAGTACAATGAGCAGTTCTTC.

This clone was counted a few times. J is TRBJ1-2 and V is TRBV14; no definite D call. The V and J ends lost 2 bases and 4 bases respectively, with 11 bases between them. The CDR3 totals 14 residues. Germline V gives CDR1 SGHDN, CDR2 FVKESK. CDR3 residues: CASSQTEAFYGYTF. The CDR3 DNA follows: TGTGCCAGCAGCCAAACAGAAGCCTTCTATGGCTACACCTTC.

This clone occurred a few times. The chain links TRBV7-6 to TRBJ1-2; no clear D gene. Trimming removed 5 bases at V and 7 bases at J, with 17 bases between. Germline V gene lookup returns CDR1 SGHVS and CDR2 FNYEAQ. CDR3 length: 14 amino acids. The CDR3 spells CASSLSPVNSGYTF. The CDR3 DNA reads TGTGCCAGCAGCCTTTCCCCAGTAAACAGTGGCTACACCTTC.

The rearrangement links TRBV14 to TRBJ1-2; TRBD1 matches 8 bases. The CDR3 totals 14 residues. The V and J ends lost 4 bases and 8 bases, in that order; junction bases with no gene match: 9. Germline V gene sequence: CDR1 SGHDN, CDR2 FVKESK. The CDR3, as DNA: TGTGCCAGCAGCCCTCTCCTGGACAGGGTCGGCTACACCTTC. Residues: CASSPLLDRVGYTF.

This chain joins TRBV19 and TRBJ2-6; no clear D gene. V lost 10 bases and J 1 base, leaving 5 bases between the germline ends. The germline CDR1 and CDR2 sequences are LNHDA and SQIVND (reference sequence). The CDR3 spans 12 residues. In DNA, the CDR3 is TGTGCCACCGTGTCTGGGGCCAACGTCCTGACTTTC. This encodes CATVSGANVLTF.

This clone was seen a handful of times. The CDR3 spells CATSKKLGQVNTDTQYF. DNA of the CDR3: TGTGCCACCAGCAAAAAACTCGGACAGGTCAACACAGATACGCAGTATTTT. V usage is TRBV15 and J usage is TRBJ2-3; 7 bases align to TRBD1. The CDR3 totals 17 residues. V lost 4 bases, J lost 2 bases, and 12 bases stayed unmatched. Germline V lookup: CDR1 LNHNV, CDR2 YYDKDF (reference sequence).

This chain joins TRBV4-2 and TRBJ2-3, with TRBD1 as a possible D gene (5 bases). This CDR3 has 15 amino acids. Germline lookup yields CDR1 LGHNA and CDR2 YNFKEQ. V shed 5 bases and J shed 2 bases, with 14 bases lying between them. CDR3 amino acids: CASSGGAVITDTQYF. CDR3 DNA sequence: TGTGCCAGCAGCGGTGGGGCGGTTATCACAGATACGCAGTATTTT.

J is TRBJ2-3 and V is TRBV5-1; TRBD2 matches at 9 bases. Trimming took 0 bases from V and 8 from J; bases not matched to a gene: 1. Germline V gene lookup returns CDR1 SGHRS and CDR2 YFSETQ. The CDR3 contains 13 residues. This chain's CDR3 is CASSLGGLATQYF. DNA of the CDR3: TGCGCCAGCAGCTTGGGGGGACTAGCTACGCAGTATTTT.

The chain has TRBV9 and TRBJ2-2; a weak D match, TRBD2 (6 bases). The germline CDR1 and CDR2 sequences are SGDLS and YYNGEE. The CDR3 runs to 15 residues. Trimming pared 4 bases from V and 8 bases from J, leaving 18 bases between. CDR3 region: CASSTGLDRTGELFF. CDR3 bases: TGTGCCAGCAGCACGGGACTCGATCGGACTGGGGAGCTGTTTTTT. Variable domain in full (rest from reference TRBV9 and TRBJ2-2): DSGVTQTPKHLITATGQRVTLRCSPRSGDLSVYWYQQSLDQGLQFLIQYYNGEERAKGNILERFSAQQFPDLHSELNLSSLELGDSALYFCASSTGLDRTGELFFGEGSRLTVL.

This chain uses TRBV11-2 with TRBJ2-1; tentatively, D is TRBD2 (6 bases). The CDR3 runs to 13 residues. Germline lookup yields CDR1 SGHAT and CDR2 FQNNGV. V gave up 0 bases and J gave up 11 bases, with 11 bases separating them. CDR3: CASSLDQEGKQFF. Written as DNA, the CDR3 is TGTGCCAGCAGCTTAGATCAGGAGGGAAAGCAGTTCTTC. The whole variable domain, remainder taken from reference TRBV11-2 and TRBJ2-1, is EAGVAQSPRYKIIEKRQSVAFWCNPISGHATLYWYQQILGQGPKLLIQFQNNGVVDDSQLPKDRFSAERLKGVDSTLKIQPAKLEDSAVYLCASSLDQEGKQFFGPGTRLTVL.

CDR3 in DNA: TGTGCCAGCAGTTCCCTGGGGACAGGGGAGGCCACTGAAGCTTTCTTT. Encoded protein: CASSSLGTGEATEAFF. This chain connects TRBV28 to TRBJ1-1; 10 bases are shared with TRBD1. Germline assignment: CDR1 MDHEN and CDR2 SYDVKM. The V gene end was trimmed by 4 bases and the J gene end by 4 bases; junction bases not matched to a gene: 9. The CDR3 has 16 residues.

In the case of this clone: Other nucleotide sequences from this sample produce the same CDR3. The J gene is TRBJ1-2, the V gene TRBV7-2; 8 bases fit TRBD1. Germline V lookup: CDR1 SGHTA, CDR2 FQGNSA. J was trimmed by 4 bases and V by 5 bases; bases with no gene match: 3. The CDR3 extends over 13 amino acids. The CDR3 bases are TGTGCCAGCAGCCTAGGACAGGGCTATGGCTACACCTTC. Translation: CASSLGQGYGYTF.

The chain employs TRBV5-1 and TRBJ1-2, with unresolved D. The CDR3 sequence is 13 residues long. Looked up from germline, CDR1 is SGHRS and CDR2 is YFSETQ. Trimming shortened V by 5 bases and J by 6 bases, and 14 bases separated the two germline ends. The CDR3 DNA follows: TGCGCCAGCAGTTTTAAGCCGTCCGATGGCTACACCTTC. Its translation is CASSFKPSDGYTF.

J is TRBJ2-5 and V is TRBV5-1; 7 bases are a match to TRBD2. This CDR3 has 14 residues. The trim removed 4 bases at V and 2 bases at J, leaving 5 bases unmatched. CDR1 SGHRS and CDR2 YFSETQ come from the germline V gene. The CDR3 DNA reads TGCGCCAGCAGCCTAATTAGCGGGCAAGAGACCCAGTACTTC. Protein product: CASSLISGQETQYF.

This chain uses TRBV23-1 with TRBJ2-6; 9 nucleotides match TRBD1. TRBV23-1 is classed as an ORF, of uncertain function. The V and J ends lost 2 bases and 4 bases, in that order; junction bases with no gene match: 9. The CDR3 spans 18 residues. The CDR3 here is CASSQKLTGGWGANVLTF. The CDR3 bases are TGCGCCAGCAGTCAAAAGCTGACAGGGGGATGGGGGGCCAACGTCCTGACTTTC.

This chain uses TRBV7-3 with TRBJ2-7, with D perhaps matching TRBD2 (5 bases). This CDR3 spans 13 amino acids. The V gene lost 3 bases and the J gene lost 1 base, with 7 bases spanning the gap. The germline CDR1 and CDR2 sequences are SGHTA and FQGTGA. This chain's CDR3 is CASSFGDSYEQYF. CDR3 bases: TGTGCCAGCAGCTTCGGGGATTCCTACGAGCAGTACTTC.

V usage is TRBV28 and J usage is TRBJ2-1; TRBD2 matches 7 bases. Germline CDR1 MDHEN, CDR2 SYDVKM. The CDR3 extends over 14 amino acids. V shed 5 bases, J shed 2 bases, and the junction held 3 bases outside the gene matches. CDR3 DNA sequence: TGTGCCAGCAGTGCGGGAGCTCCCTACAATGAGCAGTTCTTC. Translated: CASSAGAPYNEQFF.

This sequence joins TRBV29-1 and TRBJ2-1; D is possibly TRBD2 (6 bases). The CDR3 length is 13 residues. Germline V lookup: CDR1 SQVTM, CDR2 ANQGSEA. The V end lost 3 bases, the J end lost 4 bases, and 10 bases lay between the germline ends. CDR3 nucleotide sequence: TGCAGCGTTGAGGCAGGGAGGTACAATGAGCAGTTCTTC. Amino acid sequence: CSVEAGRYNEQFF.

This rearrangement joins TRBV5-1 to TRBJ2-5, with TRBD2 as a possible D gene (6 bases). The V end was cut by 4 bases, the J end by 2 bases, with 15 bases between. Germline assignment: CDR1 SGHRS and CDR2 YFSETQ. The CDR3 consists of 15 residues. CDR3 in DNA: TGCGCCAGCAGCCAGGAAACGGGACTTCAAGAGACCCAGTACTTC. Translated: CASSQETGLQETQYF.

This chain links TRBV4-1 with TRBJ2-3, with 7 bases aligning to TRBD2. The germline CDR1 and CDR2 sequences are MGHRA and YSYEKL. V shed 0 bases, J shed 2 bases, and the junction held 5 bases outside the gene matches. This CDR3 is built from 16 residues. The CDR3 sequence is CASSQERAGSTDTQYF. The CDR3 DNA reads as TGCGCCAGCAGCCAAGAAAGAGCGGGGTCCACAGATACGCAGTATTTT.

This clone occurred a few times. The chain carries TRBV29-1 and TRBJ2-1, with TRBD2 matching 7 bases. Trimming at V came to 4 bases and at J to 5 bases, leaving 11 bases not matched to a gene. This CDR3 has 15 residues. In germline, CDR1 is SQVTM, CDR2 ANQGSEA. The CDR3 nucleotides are TGCAGCGTTGTTAGGGAGGGGACTGGCAACAATGAGCAGTTCTTC. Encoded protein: CSVVREGTGNNEQFF.

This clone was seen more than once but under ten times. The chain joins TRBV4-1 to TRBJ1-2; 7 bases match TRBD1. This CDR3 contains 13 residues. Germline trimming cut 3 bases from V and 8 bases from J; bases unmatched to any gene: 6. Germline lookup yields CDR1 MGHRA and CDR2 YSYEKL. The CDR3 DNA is TGCGCCAGCAGCCACTACAGGGGTTACGGCTACACCTTC. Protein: CASSHYRGYGYTF.

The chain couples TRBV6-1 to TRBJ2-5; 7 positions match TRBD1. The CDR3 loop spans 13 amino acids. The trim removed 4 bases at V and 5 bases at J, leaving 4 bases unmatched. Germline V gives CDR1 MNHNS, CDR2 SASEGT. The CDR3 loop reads CASSGTGWETQYF. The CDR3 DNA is TGTGCCAGCAGTGGGACAGGATGGGAGACCCAGTACTTC.

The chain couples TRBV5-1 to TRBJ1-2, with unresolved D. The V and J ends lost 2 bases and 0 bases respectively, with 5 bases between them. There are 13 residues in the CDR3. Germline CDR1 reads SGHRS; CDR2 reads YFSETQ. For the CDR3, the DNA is TGCGCCAGCAGCTTTTCCGCTAACTATGGCTACACCTTC. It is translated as CASSFSANYGYTF.

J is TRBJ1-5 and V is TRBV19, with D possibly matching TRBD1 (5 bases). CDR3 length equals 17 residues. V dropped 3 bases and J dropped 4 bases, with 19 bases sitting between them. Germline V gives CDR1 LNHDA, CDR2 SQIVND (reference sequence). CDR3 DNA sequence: TGTGCCAGTAGTATGTTCTCAGGAGACAGCGTAAATCAGCCCCAGCATTTT. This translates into CASSMFSGDSVNQPQHF.

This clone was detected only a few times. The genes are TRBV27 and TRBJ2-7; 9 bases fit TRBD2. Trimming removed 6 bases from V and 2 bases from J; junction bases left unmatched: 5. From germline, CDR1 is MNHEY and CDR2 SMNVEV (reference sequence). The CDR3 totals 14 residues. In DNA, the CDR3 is TGTGCCAGCAGGGCAGCGGGAGGTACCTACGAGCAGTACTTC. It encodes CASRAAGGTYEQYF.

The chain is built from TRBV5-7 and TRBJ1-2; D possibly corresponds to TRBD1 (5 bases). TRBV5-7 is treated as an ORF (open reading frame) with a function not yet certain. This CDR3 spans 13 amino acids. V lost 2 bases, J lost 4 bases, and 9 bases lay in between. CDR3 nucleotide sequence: TGTGCCAGCAGCTTAAGACAGATCTATGGCTACACCTTC. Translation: CASSLRQIYGYTF.

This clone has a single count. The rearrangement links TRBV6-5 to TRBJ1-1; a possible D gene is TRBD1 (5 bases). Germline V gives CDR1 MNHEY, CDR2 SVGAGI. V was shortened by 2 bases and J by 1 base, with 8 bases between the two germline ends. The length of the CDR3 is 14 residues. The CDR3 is CASSYETGNTEAFF. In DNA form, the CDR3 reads TGTGCCAGCAGTTACGAAACAGGGAACACTGAAGCTTTCTTT.